These 10 T cell receptor beta chains were sequenced from one sample in a study of blood T cell repertoires in COVID-19. Sequencing used immunoSEQ multiplex PCR; TCRdb keeps in-frame clones, though not all of them. In the table there are approximately 190,000 clones, roughly 84% of which are singletons. The sample was PBMCs or T cells enriched from blood (not recorded which). These receptors came from a woman between 25 and 40 years old who had been exposed to COVID-19.

The V and J genes are TRBV18 and TRBJ1-5; no reliable D call. Germline lookup yields CDR1 KGHSH and CDR2 LQKENI. The length of the CDR3 is 14 residues. V was shortened by 3 bases and J by 4 bases, with 10 bases between the two germline ends. CDR3 nucleotide sequence: TGTGCCAGCTCACCTCAACTCGGTAATCAGCCCCAGCATTTT. Translation gives CASSPQLGNQPQHF.

The genes are TRBV4-1 and TRBJ1-2; 9 nucleotides agree with TRBD1. This CDR3 has 17 amino acids. V shed 0 bases, J shed 1 base, and the junction held 6 bases outside the gene matches. Germline loops: CDR1 MGHRA, CDR2 YSYEKL. The CDR3 loop reads CASSQDQGTGINYGYTF. The CDR3 nucleotides are TGCGCCAGCAGCCAAGATCAGGGGACAGGGATTAACTATGGCTACACCTTC.

V gene TRBV9 combines with J gene TRBJ2-2; D is possibly TRBD1 (5 bases). The length of the CDR3 is 17 residues. V gave up 3 bases and J gave up 4 bases, with 19 bases separating them. Germline CDR1 is SGDLS and CDR2 is YYNGEE. CDR3 nucleotide sequence: TGTGCCAGCAGCGCCGGCGGACACCCGGGCGGCACCGGGGAGCTGTTTTTT. This codes for CASSAGGHPGGTGELFF.

V is TRBV29-1 and J is TRBJ1-5; D possibly corresponds to TRBD1 (6 bases). Germline V gives CDR1 SQVTM, CDR2 ANQGSEA. The CDR3 length is 13 residues. V lost 4 bases to trimming and J lost 3 bases, with 10 bases between them. The CDR3 reads CSVVQGPNQPQHF. The CDR3 DNA is TGCAGCGTTGTCCAGGGGCCCAATCAGCCCCAGCATTTT.

This clone occurred once. The chain joins TRBV10-1 to TRBJ2-7; D possibly corresponds to TRBD1 (6 bases). The CDR3 extends over 15 amino acids. V lost 5 bases, J lost 2 bases, and 16 bases lay in between. Germline V lookup: CDR1 WNHNN, CDR2 SYGVQD (reference sequence). The CDR3 sequence is CASSPGTNPTYEQYF. CDR3 bases: TGCGCCAGCAGTCCGGGGACAAACCCGACCTACGAGCAGTACTTC.

The chain employs TRBV9 and TRBJ2-5; D is perhaps TRBD2 (6 bases). Per germline, CDR1 SGDLS and CDR2 YYNGEE. The CDR3 has 13 amino acids. The V gene lost 4 bases and the J gene lost 5 bases, with 12 bases spanning the gap. In DNA, the CDR3 is TGTGCCAGCAGCACGGGAGCAGGGGAGACCCAGTACTTC. Protein sequence: CASSTGAGETQYF.

This clone has a single count. The V gene is TRBV19, the J gene TRBJ1-5; unclear D gene. This CDR3 comprises 14 residues. V gave up 4 bases and J gave up 6 bases, with 13 bases separating them. Germline V gene lookup returns CDR1 LNHDA and CDR2 SQIVND (reference sequence). CDR3 protein: CASSTSVNFQPQHF. CDR3 bases: TGTGCCAGTAGTACCTCGGTTAATTTTCAGCCCCAGCATTTT.

The V call is TRBV6-5, the J call TRBJ2-5; maybe TRBD1 (5 bases). This CDR3 is 14 amino acids long. V dropped 7 bases and J dropped 1 base, with 13 bases sitting between them. The germline CDR1 and CDR2 sequences are MNHEY and SVGAGI. The CDR3 nucleotides read TGTGCCAGCAAGCGCCCCCAGGGCCAAGAGACCCAGTACTTC. Residues: CASKRPQGQETQYF.

The genes are TRBV9 and TRBJ2-1; D is undetermined. V shed 0 bases and J shed 3 bases, with 10 bases lying between them. The germline gives CDR1 SGDLS, CDR2 YYNGEE. The length of the CDR3 is 15 residues. CDR3 sequence: CASSVGRYSYNEQFF. DNA for the CDR3: TGTGCCAGCAGCGTAGGGCGGTATAGCTACAATGAGCAGTTCTTC.

CDR3 loop: CASSTGQGDGGYTF. As DNA, the CDR3 is TGTGCCAGTAGTACGGGACAGGGGGATGGTGGCTACACCTTC. The V call is TRBV19, the J call TRBJ1-2; 11 bases agree with TRBD1. Germline-derived CDR1 and CDR2 are LNHDA and SQIVND (reference sequence). V lost 4 bases and J lost 7; bases outside the gene matches: 5. This CDR3 has 14 amino acids.